The clone carrying this T cell receptor beta chain was seen only once. Its antigen is as yet unknown. The data stem from a study of CD4 T cells in relation to SARS-CoV-2 and coronaviruses. Sequencing was performed with immunoSEQ multiplex PCR; in TCRdb, only in-frame clones are kept and a portion is missing. In the table there are 36,000 or so clones, just over 75% of which are singletons. Germline V gene lookup returns CDR1 MNHEY and CDR2 SVGAGI. Trimming shortened V by 6 bases and J by 9 bases, and 11 bases separated the two germline ends. The CDR3 extends over 11 amino acids. The chain carries TRBV6-5 and TRBJ1-2; D not certain. This TCR came from an adult with COVID-19. The sequencing sample was made of memory CD4+ T cells from PBMCs, cultured in vitro. DNA for the CDR3: TGTGCCAGCAGATCTGACCGGAGCTACACCTTC. This sequence encodes CASRSDRSYTF.